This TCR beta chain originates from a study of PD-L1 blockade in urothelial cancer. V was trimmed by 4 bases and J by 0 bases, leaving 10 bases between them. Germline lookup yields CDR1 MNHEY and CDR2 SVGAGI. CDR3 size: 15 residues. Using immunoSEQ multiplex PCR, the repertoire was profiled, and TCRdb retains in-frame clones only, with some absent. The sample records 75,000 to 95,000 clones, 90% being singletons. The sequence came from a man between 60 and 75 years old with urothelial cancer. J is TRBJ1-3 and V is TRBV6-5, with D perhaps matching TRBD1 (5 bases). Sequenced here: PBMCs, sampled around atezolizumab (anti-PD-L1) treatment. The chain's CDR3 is CASSLTDSSGNTIYF. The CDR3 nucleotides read TGTGCCAGCAGTTTGACTGACAGCTCTGGAAACACCATATATTTT.